Detailed here is one TCR beta chain. Profiling relied on immunoSEQ multiplex PCR, and the TCRdb table lists in-frame clones only, not all of them. The data show tens of thousands of clones, with 75% to 95% seen just once and over 9.5% held by the top ten. This sample was taken from a study of OX40 agonist ivuxolimab in advanced cancers. Patients were ruled out by autoimmune disease history or systemic immunosuppression. Specimen: CD4+ or CD8+ T cells sorted from blood, collected in a trial of the OX40 agonist ivuxolimab. The source is an adult with an advanced solid tumor such as melanoma, head and neck, liver or kidney cancer.

The CDR3 sequence is CASSQPSATGELFF. The CDR3 coding sequence is TGTGCCAGCAGCCAGCCTAGCGCCACCGGGGAGCTGTTTTTT. V and J are TRBV7-9 and TRBJ2-2, with a possible D match to TRBD2 (6 bases). This CDR3 is built from 14 residues. The germline CDR1 and CDR2 sequences are SEHNR and FQNEAQ (reference sequence). The V end lost 5 bases, the J end lost 4 bases, and 11 bases lay between the germline ends.